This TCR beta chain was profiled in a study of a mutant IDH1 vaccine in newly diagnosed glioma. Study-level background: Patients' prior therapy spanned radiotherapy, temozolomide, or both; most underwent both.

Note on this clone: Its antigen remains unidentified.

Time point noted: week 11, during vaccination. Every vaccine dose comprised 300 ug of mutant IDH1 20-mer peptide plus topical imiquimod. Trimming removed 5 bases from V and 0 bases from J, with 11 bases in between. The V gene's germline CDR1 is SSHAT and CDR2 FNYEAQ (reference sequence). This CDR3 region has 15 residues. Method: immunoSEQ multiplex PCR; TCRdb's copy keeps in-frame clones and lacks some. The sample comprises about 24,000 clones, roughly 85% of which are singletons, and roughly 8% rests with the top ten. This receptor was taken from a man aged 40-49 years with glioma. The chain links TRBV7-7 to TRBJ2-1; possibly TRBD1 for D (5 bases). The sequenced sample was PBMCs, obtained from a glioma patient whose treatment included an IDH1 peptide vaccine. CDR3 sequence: CASSPRRGSYNEQFF. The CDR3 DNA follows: TGTGCCAGCAGCCCCCGAAGGGGCTCCTACAATGAGCAGTTCTTC.